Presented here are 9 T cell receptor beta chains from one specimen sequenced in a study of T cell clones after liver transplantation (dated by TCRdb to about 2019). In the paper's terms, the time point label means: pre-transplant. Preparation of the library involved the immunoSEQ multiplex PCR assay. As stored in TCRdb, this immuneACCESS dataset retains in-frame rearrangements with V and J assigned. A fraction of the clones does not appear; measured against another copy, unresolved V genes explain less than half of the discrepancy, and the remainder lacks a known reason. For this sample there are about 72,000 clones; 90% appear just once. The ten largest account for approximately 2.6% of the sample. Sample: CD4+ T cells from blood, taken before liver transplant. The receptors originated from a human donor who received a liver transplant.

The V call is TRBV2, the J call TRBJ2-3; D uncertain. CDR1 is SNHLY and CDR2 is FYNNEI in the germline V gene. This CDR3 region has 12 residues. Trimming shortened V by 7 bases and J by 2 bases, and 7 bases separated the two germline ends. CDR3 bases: TGTGCCAGCAACCTGCACACAGATACGCAGTATTTT. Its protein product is CASNLHTDTQYF.

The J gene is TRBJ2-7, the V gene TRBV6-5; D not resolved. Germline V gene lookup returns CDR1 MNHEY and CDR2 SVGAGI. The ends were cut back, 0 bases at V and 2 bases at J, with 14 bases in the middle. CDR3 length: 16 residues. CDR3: CASSYSIGSSTYEQYF. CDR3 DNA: TGTGCCAGCAGTTACTCGATCGGCTCCTCAACCTACGAGCAGTACTTC.

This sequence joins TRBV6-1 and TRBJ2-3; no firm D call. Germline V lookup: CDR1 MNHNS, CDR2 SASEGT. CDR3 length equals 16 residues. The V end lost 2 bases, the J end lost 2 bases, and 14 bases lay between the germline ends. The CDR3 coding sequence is TGTGCCAGCAGTGAAATAGGGAAGTCGGACACAGATACGCAGTATTTT. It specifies CASSEIGKSDTDTQYF.

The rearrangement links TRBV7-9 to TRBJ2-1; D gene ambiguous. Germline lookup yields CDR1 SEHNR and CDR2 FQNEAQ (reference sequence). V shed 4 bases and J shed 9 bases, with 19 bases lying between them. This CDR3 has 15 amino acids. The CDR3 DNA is TGTGCCAGCAGCTCCGGACCGGCTCTTAGTGGTGAGCAGTTCTTC. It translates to CASSSGPALSGEQFF. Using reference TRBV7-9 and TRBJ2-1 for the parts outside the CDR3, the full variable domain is DTGVSQNPRHKITKRGQNVTFRCDPISEHNRLYWYRQTLGQGPEFLTYFQNEAQLEKSRLLSDRFSAERPKGSFSTLEIQRTEQGDSAMYLCASSSGPALSGEQFFGPGTRLTVL.

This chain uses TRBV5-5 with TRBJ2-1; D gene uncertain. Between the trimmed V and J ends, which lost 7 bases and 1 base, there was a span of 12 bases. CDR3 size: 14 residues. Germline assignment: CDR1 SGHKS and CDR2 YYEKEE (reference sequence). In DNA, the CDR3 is TGTGCCAGCTCTGAAAGCTGGTCCTACAATGAGCAGTTCTTC. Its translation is CASSESWSYNEQFF.

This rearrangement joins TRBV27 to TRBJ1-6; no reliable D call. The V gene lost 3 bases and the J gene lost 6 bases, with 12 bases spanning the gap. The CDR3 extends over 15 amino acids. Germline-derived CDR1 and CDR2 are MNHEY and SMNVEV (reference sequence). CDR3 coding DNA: TGTGCCAGCAGTTTGTCCGGACGCCTTAATTCACCCCTCCACTTT. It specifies CASSLSGRLNSPLHF.

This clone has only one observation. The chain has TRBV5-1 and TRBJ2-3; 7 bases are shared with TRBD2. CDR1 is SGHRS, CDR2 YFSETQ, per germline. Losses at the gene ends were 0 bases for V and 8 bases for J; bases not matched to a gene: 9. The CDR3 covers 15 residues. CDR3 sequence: CASSLESAGVLTQYF. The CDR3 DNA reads TGCGCCAGCAGCTTGGAGTCCGCGGGAGTGCTTACGCAGTATTTT.

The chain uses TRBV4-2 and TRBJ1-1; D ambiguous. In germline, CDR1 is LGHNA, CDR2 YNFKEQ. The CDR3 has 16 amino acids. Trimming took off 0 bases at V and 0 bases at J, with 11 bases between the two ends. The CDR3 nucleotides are TGTGCCAGCAGCCAAGATATAGATGTAGTGAACACTGAAGCTTTCTTT. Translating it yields CASSQDIDVVNTEAFF.

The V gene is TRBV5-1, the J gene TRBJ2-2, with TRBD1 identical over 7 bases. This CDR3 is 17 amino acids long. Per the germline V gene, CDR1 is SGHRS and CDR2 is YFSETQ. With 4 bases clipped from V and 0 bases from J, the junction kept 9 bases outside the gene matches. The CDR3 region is CASSPSPTGTNTGELFF. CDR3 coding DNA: TGCGCCAGCAGCCCAAGCCCGACAGGGACGAACACCGGGGAGCTGTTTTTT.